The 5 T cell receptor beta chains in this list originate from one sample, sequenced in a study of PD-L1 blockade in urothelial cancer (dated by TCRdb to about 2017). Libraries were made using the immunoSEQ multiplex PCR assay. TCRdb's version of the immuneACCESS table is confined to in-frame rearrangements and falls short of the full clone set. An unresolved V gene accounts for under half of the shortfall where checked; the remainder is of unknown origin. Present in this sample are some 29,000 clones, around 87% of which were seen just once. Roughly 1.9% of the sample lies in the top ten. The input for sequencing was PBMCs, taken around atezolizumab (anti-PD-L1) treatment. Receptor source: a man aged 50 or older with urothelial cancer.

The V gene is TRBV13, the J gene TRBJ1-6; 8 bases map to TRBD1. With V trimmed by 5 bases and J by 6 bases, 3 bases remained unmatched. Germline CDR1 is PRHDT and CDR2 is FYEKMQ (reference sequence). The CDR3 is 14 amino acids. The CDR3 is CASSLGQGNSPLHF. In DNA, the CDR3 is TGTGCCAGCAGCCTCGGACAGGGTAATTCACCCCTCCACTTT.

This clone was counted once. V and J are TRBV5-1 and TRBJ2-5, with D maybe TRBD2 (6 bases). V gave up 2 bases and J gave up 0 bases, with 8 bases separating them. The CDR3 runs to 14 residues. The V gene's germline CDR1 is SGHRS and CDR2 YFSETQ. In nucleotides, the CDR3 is TGCGCCAGCAGCTTTAGCGGAGACCAAGAGACCCAGTACTTC. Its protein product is CASSFSGDQETQYF.

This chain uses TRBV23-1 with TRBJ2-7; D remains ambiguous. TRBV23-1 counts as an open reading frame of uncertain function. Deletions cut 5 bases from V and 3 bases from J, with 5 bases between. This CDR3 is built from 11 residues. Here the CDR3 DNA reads TGCGCCAGCAGTTTAAACTACGAGCAGTACTTC. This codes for CASSLNYEQYF.

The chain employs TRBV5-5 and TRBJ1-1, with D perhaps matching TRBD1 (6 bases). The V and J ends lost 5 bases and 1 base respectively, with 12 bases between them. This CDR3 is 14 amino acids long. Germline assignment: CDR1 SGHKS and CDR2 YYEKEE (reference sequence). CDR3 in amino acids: CASSFGQQNTEAFF. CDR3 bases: TGTGCCAGCAGTTTCGGACAGCAGAACACTGAAGCTTTCTTT.

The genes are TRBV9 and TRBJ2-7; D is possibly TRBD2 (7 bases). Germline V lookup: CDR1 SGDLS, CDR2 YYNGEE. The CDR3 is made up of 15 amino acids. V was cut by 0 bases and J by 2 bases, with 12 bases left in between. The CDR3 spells CASSVGAGATYEQYF. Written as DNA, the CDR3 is TGTGCCAGCAGCGTAGGGGCGGGGGCTACCTACGAGCAGTACTTC.